The clone carrying this TCR beta chain has only a few counts. What it binds is not known. This specimen belongs to a study of T cells in Graves' hyperthyroidism and ophthalmopathy. Study observations and caveats: Ophthalmopathy and stable hyperthyroidism were told apart by a 13 V-J model.

The CDR3 runs 17 residues. The germline gives CDR1 MGHDK, CDR2 SYGVNS. Trimming removed 1 base from V and 5 bases from J; junction bases left unmatched: 7. From RNA transcripts, TCR beta CDR3 regions were amplified. TCR CDR3 regions were first amplified by RT-PCR with HTBI primers. TCRdb called the multiplex PCR reads again in MiXCR, with one record for every CDR3 protein. The sample gives approximately 620,000 distinct CDR3 sequences, 11% to 15% of which show up once; more than 4.5% is in the top ten. PBMCs were sourced from more than 7.5 ml fresh peripheral blood. Sequenced input: blood. The sequence was obtained from a woman younger than 45 with Graves' hyperthyroidism that later progressed to Graves' ophthalmopathy. This sequence joins TRBV25-1 and TRBJ2-1; 11 bases fit TRBD2. The CDR3 nucleotides are TGTGCCAGCAGTGAATCCCGACTAGCGGGGCCCCACAATGAGCAGTTCTTC. This sequence encodes CASSESRLAGPHNEQFF.